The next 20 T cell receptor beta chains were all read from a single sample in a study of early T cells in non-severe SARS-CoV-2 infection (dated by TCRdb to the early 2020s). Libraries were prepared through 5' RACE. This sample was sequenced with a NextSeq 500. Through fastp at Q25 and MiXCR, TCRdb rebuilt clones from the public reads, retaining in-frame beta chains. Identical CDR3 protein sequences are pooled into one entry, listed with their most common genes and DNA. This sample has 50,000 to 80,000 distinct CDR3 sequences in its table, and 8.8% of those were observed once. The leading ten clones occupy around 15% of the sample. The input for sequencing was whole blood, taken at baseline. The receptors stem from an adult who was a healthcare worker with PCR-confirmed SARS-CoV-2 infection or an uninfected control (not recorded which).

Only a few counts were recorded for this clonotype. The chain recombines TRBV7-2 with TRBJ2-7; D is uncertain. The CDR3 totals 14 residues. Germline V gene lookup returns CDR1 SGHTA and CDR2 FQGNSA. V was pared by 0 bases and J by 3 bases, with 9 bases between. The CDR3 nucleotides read TGTGCCAGCAGCTTAGCGGGTAGAGACTACGAGCAGTACTTC. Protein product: CASSLAGRDYEQYF. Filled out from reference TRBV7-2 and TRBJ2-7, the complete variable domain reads GAGVSQSPSNKVTEKGKDVELRCDPISGHTALYWYRQSLGQGLEFLIYFQGNSAPDKSGLPSDRFSAERTGGSVSTLTIQRTQQEDSAVYLCASSLAGRDYEQYFGPGTRLTVT.

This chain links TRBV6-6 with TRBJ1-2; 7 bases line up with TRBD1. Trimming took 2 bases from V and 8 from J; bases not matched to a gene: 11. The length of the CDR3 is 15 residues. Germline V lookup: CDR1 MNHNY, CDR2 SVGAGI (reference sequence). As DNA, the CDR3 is TGTGCCAGCAGTTACGGGACAGAATGGATGGGCGGCTACACCTTC. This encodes CASSYGTEWMGGYTF.

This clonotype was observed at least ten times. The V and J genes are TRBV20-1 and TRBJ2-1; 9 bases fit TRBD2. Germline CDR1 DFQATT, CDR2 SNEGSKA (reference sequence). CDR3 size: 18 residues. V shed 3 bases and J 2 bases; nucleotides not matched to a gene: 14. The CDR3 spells CSASRSESGRPTYNEQFF. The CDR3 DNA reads TGCAGTGCTAGTCGTAGTGAGAGCGGGAGGCCGACCTACAATGAGCAGTTCTTC.

DNA for the CDR3: TGCAGTGCTAGCGCCGGGCTCGGATACGAGCAGTACTTC. Protein sequence: CSASAGLGYEQYF. This chain connects TRBV20-1 to TRBJ2-7; D call uncertain. Trimming took off 3 bases at V and 4 bases at J, with 13 bases between the two ends. Germline values: CDR1 DFQATT, CDR2 SNEGSKA (reference sequence). The CDR3 covers 13 residues.

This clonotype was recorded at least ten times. The CDR3 reads CASSPVAGGADTQYF. The CDR3 DNA reads as TGTGCCAGCAGCCCCGTCGCGGGAGGTGCAGATACGCAGTATTTT. The chain joins TRBV7-9 to TRBJ2-3, with 8 bases lining up with TRBD2. The J segment lost 4 bases and the V segment lost 5 bases, leaving 8 bases of the junction unmatched. CDR1 and CDR2 (germline): SEHNR, FQNEAQ (reference sequence). The CDR3 length is 15 residues.

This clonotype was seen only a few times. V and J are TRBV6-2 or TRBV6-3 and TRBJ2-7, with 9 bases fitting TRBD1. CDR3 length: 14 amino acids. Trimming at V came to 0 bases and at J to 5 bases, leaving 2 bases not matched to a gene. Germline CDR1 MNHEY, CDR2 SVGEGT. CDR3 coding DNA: TGTGCCAGCAGTTACTCAGGACAGGGGAACGAGCAGTACTTC. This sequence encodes CASSYSGQGNEQYF.

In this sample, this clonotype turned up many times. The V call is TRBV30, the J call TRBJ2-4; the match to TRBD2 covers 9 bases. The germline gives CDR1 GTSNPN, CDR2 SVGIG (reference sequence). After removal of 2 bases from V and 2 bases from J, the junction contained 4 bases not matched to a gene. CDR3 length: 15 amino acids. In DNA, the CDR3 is TGTGCCTGGAGTCCAGCGGGAGGATCCAAAAACATTCAGTACTTC. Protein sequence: CAWSPAGGSKNIQYF.

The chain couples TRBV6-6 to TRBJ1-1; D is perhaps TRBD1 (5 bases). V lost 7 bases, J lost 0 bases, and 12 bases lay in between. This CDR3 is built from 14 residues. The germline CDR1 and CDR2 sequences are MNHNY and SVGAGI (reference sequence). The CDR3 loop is CASITRDLNTEAFF. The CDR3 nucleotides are TGTGCCAGCATTACCAGGGACTTGAACACTGAAGCTTTCTTT.

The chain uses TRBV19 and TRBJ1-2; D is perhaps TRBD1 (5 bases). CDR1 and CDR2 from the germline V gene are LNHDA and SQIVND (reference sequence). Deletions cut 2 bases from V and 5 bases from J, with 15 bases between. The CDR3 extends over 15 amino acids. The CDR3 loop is CASSITGDPLYGYTF. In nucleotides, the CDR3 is TGTGCCAGTAGTATAACGGGGGACCCCCTATATGGCTACACCTTC.

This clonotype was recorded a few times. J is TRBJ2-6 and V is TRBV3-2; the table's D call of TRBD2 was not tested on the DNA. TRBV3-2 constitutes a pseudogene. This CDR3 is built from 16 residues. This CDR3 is CASSQEGDSGANVLTF. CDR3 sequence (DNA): TGTGCCAGCAGCCAAGAGGGAGACTCTGGGGCCAACGTCCTGACTTTC.

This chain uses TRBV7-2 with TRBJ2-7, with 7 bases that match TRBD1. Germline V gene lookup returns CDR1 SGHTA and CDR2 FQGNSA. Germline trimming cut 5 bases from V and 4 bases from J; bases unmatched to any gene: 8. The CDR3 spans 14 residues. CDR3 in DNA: TGTGCCAGCAGCCCAACGGGACAGAGATACGAGCAGTACTTC. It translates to CASSPTGQRYEQYF.

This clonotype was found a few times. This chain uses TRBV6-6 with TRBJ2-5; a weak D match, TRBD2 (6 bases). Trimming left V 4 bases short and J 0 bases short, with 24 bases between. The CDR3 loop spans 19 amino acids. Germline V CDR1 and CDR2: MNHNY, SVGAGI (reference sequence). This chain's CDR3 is CASSFTSLAILTDQETQYF. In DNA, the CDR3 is TGTGCCAGCAGTTTCACTAGCCTAGCGATCCTTACAGACCAAGAGACCCAGTACTTC.

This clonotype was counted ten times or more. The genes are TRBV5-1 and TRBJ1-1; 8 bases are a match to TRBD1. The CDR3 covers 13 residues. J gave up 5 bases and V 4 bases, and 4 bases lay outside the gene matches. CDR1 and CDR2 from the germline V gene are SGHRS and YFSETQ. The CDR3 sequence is CASSGTGGTEAFF. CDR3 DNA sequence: TGCGCCAGCAGCGGGACAGGTGGAACTGAAGCTTTCTTT.

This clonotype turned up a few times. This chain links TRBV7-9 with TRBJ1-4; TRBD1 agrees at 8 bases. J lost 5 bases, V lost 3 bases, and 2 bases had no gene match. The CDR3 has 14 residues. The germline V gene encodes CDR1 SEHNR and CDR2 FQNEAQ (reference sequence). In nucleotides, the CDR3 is TGTGCCAGCAGCTTTGGGACAGGCAATGAAAAACTGTTTTTT. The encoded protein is CASSFGTGNEKLFF.

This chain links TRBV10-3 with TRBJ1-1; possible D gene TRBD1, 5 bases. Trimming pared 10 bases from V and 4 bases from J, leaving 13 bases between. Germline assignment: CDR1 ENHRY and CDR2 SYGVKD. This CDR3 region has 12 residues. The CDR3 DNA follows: TGTGCCACGACAGCACTGGGCACTGAAGCTTTCTTT. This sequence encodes CATTALGTEAFF.

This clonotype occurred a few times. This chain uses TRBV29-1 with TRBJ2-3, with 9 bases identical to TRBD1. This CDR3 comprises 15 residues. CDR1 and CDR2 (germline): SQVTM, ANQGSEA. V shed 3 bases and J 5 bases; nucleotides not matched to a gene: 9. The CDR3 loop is CSVDKGTGLLDTQYF. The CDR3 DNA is TGCAGCGTTGATAAAGGGACAGGGTTGTTAGATACGCAGTATTTT.

The CDR3 protein is CASRADGSGANVLTF. CDR3 in DNA: TGTGCCAGCAGGGCGGACGGATCTGGGGCCAACGTCCTGACTTTC. The J gene is TRBJ2-6, the V gene TRBV27; D is ambiguous. Deletions cut 6 bases from V and 1 base from J, with 10 bases between. This CDR3 is 15 amino acids long. Germline CDR1 is MNHEY and CDR2 is SMNVEV (reference sequence).

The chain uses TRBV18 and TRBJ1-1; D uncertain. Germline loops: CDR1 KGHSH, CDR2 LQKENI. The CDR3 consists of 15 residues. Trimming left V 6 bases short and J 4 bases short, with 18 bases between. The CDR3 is CASSSDGVPRTEAFF. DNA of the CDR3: TGTGCCAGCTCGTCCGACGGGGTACCCCGCACTGAAGCTTTCTTT.

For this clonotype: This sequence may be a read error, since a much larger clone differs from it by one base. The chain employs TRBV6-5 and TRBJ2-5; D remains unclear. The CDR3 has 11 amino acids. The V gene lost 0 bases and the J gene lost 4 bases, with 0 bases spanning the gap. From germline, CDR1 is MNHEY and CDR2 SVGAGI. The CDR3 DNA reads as TGTGCCAGCAGTTACTCAGAGACCCAGTACTTC. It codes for CASSYSETQYF.

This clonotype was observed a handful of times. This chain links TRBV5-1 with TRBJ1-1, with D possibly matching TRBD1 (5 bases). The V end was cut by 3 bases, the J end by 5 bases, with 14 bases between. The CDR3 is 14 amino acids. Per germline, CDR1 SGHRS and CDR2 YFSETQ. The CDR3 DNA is TGCGCCAGCAGCTCAGGGACCCCGGATACTGAAGCTTTCTTT. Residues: CASSSGTPDTEAFF.